Presented here are 22 T cell receptor beta chains from one specimen sequenced in a study of T-cell reconstitution after alpha-beta-depleted transplantation in children. Preparation of the TCRbeta library involved a method that used unique molecular identifiers. TCRdb re-called the PCR reads through MiXCR, storing one row per CDR3 protein. The table lists some 640,000 distinct CDR3 sequences, 16% of them singletons, with 1.1% in the top ten. The sample consisted of PBMCs from the stem cell graft donor, taken from the stem cell graft. The receptors were sampled from a human donor who donated a stem cell graft to a child with acute myeloid leukemia.

V and J are TRBV20-1 and TRBJ2-2, with a possible D match to TRBD1 (6 bases). This CDR3 is built from 16 residues. The germline V gene encodes CDR1 DFQATT and CDR2 SNEGSKA (reference sequence). Trimming removed 3 bases from V and 4 bases from J, with 18 bases in between. The CDR3 spells CSARGAGKPGTGELFF. In nucleotides, the CDR3 is TGCAGTGCTAGGGGGGCGGGCAAACCGGGCACCGGGGAGCTGTTTTTT.

This clonotype showed up many times. V gene TRBV20-1 combines with J gene TRBJ2-1; D call uncertain. V was cut by 6 bases and J by 2 bases, with 11 bases left in between. Germline-derived CDR1 and CDR2 are DFQATT and SNEGSKA (reference sequence). CDR3 length equals 13 residues. Here the CDR3 DNA reads TGCAGTGCCTTCACGCTAGCCTACAATGAGCAGTTCTTC. Translating gives CSAFTLAYNEQFF.

This clonotype has more than one count but fewer than ten. V gene TRBV3-1 combines with J gene TRBJ1-1; 7 bases line up with TRBD1. Germline V gene data show CDR1 as LGHDT and CDR2 as YNNKEL (reference sequence). The V segment lost 7 bases and the J segment 5 bases; nucleotides outside the gene matches: 10. The CDR3 is 14 amino acids. In nucleotides, the CDR3 is TGTGCCAGCACTGAACAGGGGCGGGAGACTGAAGCTTTCTTT. Protein: CASTEQGRETEAFF.

The table lists this clonotype with many counts. The chain couples TRBV6-5 to TRBJ2-1; D ambiguous. This CDR3 region has 12 residues. Trimming took 4 bases from V and 5 from J, leaving 6 bases between them. Germline CDR1 and CDR2: MNHEY and SVGAGI. The CDR3 bases are TGTGCCAGCAGTTCCCGAGACAATGAGCAGTTCTTC. Amino acid sequence: CASSSRDNEQFF.

Many counts were recorded for this clonotype. The chain couples TRBV14 to TRBJ2-7; D uncertain. Germline lookup yields CDR1 SGHDN and CDR2 FVKESK. Trimming cost V 3 bases and J 7 bases, with 13 bases left between them. CDR3 size: 13 residues. The CDR3 DNA is TGTGCCAGCAGCCACGACCCATCTGGGGAGCAGTACGTC. Translated, it gives CASSHDPSGEQYV.

This clonotype was seen a few times. The V and J genes are TRBV20-1 and TRBJ2-7; 7 positions match TRBD2. CDR3 length: 15 amino acids. The V and J ends lost 2 bases and 2 bases, in that order; junction bases with no gene match: 9. From germline, CDR1 is DFQATT and CDR2 SNEGSKA (reference sequence). CDR3 sequence (DNA): TGCAGTGCTAGACCCCCCCTAGCGGTTCCCTACGAGCAGTACGTC. This sequence encodes CSARPPLAVPYEQYV.

V usage is TRBV5-1 and J usage is TRBJ2-5; D remains unclear. CDR3 length: 15 amino acids. The germline V and J ends were trimmed by 0 bases and 1 base, with 10 bases remaining between them. Germline V gene data show CDR1 as SGHRS and CDR2 as YFSETQ. CDR3 DNA: TGCGCCAGCAGCTTGGCGGCAGTAACCCAAGAGACCCAGTACTTC. Its protein is CASSLAAVTQETQYF.

This clonotype occurred many times. CDR3 in DNA: TGTGCCACCAGCAACAGTTCCAATCAGCCCCAGCATTTT. Its protein is CATSNSSNQPQHF. The chain has TRBV15 and TRBJ1-5; D remains unclear. V dropped 4 bases and J dropped 3 bases, with 7 bases sitting between them. This CDR3 has 13 amino acids. The germline gives CDR1 LNHNV, CDR2 YYDKDF (reference sequence).

This clonotype has at least ten counts. The rearrangement links TRBV21-1 to TRBJ1-2; the listed D gene, TRBD1, was not tested against the DNA. TRBV21-1 is assigned pseudogene status. This CDR3 region has 16 residues. The DNA of the CDR3 is TGTGCCAGCAGCAAAGGTCAAAGGGGGGAAGACTATGGCTACACCTTC. Translation: CASSKGQRGEDYGYTF.

The genes are TRBV13 and TRBJ2-1; D not certain. Germline CDR1 reads PRHDT; CDR2 reads FYEKMQ (reference sequence). This CDR3 contains 11 residues. V lost 3 bases, J lost 12 bases, and 9 bases lay in between. The CDR3 DNA reads as TGTGCCAGCAGCTTGTTTTCGGGGCAGTTCTTC. This codes for CASSLFSGQFF.

In this sample, this clonotype turned up many times. The chain links TRBV13 to TRBJ1-1; no firm D call. CDR3 length: 14 residues. Trimming cost V 4 bases and J 3 bases, with 12 bases left between them. The germline V gene has CDR1 PRHDT and CDR2 FYEKMQ (reference sequence). DNA for the CDR3: TGTGCCAGCAGCTCCTTGGACGGGGACACTGAAGCTTTCTTT. This encodes CASSSLDGDTEAFF.

This clonotype was picked up many times. The chain carries TRBV29-1 and TRBJ2-5; D gene ambiguous. The CDR3 is made up of 15 amino acids. Germline V gene data show CDR1 as SQVTM and CDR2 as ANQGSEA. V shed 6 bases and J shed 1 base, with 18 bases lying between them. The CDR3 protein is CSVHSAYHSQETQYF. The CDR3 DNA sequence: TGCAGCGTCCATTCGGCATACCACAGCCAAGAGACCCAGTACTTC.

In this sample, this clonotype turned up many times. This chain uses TRBV6-5 with TRBJ1-2; D may be TRBD1 (5 bases). CDR3 length equals 16 residues. V was shortened by 0 bases and J by 7 bases, with 18 bases between the two germline ends. The V gene's germline CDR1 is MNHEY and CDR2 SVGAGI. DNA for the CDR3: TGTGCCAGCAGTTACTCCACAGGCGCTGATAGGTCTGGCTACACCTTC. Amino acids: CASSYSTGADRSGYTF.

This clonotype was detected many times. The chain is built from TRBV4-2 and TRBJ2-1; D gene uncertain. The CDR3 has 12 amino acids. Germline V lookup: CDR1 LGHNA, CDR2 YNFKEQ. V shed 0 bases and J shed 7 bases, with 4 bases lying between them. CDR3 in DNA: TGTGCCAGCAGCCAAGATCTGAATGAGCAGTTCTTC. The encoded protein is CASSQDLNEQFF.

The chain couples TRBV6-6 to TRBJ1-1, with a weak D call TRBD1 (6 bases). The length of the CDR3 is 13 residues. Between the trimmed V and J ends, which lost 6 bases and 5 bases, there was a span of 13 bases. Looked up from germline, CDR1 is MNHNY and CDR2 is SVGAGI (reference sequence). The CDR3 region is CASSPGAWTEAFF. The CDR3 DNA is TGTGCCAGCAGCCCGGGGGCATGGACTGAAGCTTTCTTT.

This clonotype was counted only a few times. The CDR3 sequence is CASSLSPSSYEQYF. The CDR3 nucleotides read TGTGCCAGCAGTTTATCCCCCTCATCCTACGAGCAGTACTTC. The chain employs TRBV27 and TRBJ2-7; D unclear. The V gene's germline CDR1 is MNHEY and CDR2 SMNVEV (reference sequence). Trimming stripped 0 bases from V and 1 base from J, with 7 bases between. CDR3 length: 14 residues.

This clonotype was seen more than once but under ten times. The rearrangement uses TRBV10-3 and TRBJ1-1; a possible D gene is TRBD1 (6 bases). Germline V CDR1 and CDR2: ENHRY, SYGVKD. CDR3 length: 14 residues. Trimming took off 0 bases at V and 3 bases at J, with 8 bases between the two ends. The CDR3 spells CAISESGGDTEAFF. The CDR3 coding sequence is TGTGCCATCAGTGAGTCGGGGGGCGACACTGAAGCTTTCTTT.

A few counts support this clonotype. V and J are TRBV12-3 or TRBV12-4 and TRBJ2-3; TRBD2 might be the D (6 bases). V lost 2 bases and J lost 4, with 19 bases in between. The CDR3 extends over 17 amino acids. In nucleotides, the CDR3 is TGTGCCAGCAGTTTACGGTCCCAGGGAGGAGGTGCAGATACGCAGTATTTT. Its protein is CASSLRSQGGGADTQYF.

The chain employs TRBV12-3 or TRBV12-4 and TRBJ2-5; D unresolved. CDR3 length: 14 amino acids. V was pared by 0 bases and J by 3 bases, with 8 bases between. CDR3 residues: CASSLALAEETQYF. The CDR3 DNA follows: TGTGCCAGCAGTTTAGCGCTCGCGGAAGAGACCCAGTACTTC.

The chain uses TRBV12-3 or TRBV12-4 and TRBJ2-1; 9 bases align to TRBD2. The V segment lost 3 bases and the J segment 4 bases; nucleotides outside the gene matches: 7. This CDR3 region has 16 residues. The CDR3 sequence: CASSFLGGGVYNEQFF. The CDR3 bases are TGTGCCAGCAGTTTTTTAGGCGGGGGGGTTTACAATGAGCAGTTCTTC.

J is TRBJ2-2 and V is TRBV4-3; D might be TRBD1 (5 bases). The CDR3 contains 15 residues. The germline V and J ends were trimmed by 1 base and 2 bases, with 8 bases remaining between them. Germline V gene data show CDR1 as LGHNA and CDR2 as YSLEER. CDR3 protein: CASSQADSNTGELFF. Written as DNA, the CDR3 is TGCGCCAGCAGCCAAGCAGACAGCAACACCGGGGAGCTGTTTTTT.

This clonotype has more than one count but fewer than ten. The V and J genes are TRBV5-1 and TRBJ2-3; 8 nucleotides align to TRBD2. The CDR3 sequence is 17 residues long. Trimming removed 0 bases from V and 6 bases from J; junction bases left unmatched: 12. Germline loops: CDR1 SGHRS, CDR2 YFSETQ. CDR3 sequence: CASSLGYGGDASDTQYF. The CDR3 DNA follows: TGCGCCAGCAGCTTGGGCTACGGGGGGGATGCTTCGGATACGCAGTATTTT.